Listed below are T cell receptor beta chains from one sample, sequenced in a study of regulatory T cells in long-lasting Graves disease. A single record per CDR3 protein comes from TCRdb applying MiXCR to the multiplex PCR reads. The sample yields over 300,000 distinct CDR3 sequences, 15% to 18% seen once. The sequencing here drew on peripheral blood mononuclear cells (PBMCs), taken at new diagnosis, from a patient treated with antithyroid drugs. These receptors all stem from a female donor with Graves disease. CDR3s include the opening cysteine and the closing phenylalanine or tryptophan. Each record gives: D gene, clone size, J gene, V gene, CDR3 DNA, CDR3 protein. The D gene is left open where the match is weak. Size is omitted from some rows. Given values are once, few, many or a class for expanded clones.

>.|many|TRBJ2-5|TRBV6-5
TGTGCCAGCAGTTACGGCCTAGTCGGAGAGACCCAGTACTTC
CASSYGLVGETQYF
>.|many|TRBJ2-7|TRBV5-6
TGTGCCAGCAGTGCAATAGACGGGACGTCTGGCGAGCAGTACTTC
CASSAIDGTSGEQYF
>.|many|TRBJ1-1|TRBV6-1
TGTGCCAGCAGTGAAGTCTTGATCGGGTTCACTGAAGCTTTCTTT
CASSEVLIGFTEAFF
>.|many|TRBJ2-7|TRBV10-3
TGTGCCATCAGTGTTGGTCTAGCTGACTCCTACGAGCAGTACTTC
CAISVGLADSYEQYF
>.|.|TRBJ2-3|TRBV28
TGTGCCAGCAGTTTATTCCGAAGCACAGATACGCAGTATTTT
CASSLFRSTDTQYF
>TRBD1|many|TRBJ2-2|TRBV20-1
TGCAGTGCTAGAGACCCCGACAGGGCGGACACCGGGGAGCTGTTTTTT
CSARDPDRADTGELFF
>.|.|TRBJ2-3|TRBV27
TGTGCCAGCAGTTTATCCTGGGGGGATACGCAGTATTTT
CASSLSWGDTQYF
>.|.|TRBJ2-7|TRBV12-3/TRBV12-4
TGTGCCAGCAGTTTAGGGGACCTACTCTCCGAGCAGTACTTC
CASSLGDLLSEQYF
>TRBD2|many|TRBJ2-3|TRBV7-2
TGTGCCAGCAGCTTAACGGTCGGCCAGCGGGAGGAGTTCGGTACAGATACGCAGTATTTT
CASSLTVGQREEFGTDTQYF
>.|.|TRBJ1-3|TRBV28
TGTGCCAGCAGTTCACAGGGAATCTCTGGAAACACCATATATTTT
CASSSQGISGNTIYF
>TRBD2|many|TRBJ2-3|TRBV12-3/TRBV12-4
TGTGCGATCCTAGCGGGAGAGGCGGATACGCAGTATTTT
CAILAGEADTQYF
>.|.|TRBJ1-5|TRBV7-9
TGTGCCAGCAGCTTAGAAAAAGGACTCAATCAGCCCCAGCATTTT
CASSLEKGLNQPQHF
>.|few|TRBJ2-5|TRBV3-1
TGTGCCAGCAGCCACTTACAGGAAAAAGAGACCCAGTACTTC
CASSHLQEKETQYF
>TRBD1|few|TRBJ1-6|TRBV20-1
TGCAGTGCTAGAGTCAGGGGGGCACCCCTCCACTTT
CSARVRGAPLHF
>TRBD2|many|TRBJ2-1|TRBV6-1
TGTGCCAGCAGTCTAAGCGGGAGAAACGCCTACAATGAGCAGTTCTTC
CASSLSGRNAYNEQFF
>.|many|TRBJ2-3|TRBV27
TGTGCCAGCAGTTTTACAGGAAGCACAGATACGCAGTATTTT
CASSFTGSTDTQYF
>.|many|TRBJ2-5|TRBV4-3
TGCGCCAGCAGCCAAGGCGTTGGGCAGGGACAAGAGACCCAGTACTTC
CASSQGVGQGQETQYF
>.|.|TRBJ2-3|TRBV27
TGTGCCAGCCGGATACAGAGAACAGATACGCAGTATTTT
CASRIQRTDTQYF
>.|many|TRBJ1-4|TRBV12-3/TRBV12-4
TGTGCCAGCAGTTTTAGGGGGGGGAGAGGGGAAAAACTGTTTTTT
CASSFRGGRGEKLFF
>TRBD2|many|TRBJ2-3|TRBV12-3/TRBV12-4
TGTGCCAGCAGCCAAATTCTCCTAGCGGGGGACAATAGTCGCACAGATACGCAGTATTTT
CASSQILLAGDNSRTDTQYF
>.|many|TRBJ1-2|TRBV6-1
TGTGCCAGCACCCAGACAGAGGACTATGGCTACACCTTC
CASTQTEDYGYTF
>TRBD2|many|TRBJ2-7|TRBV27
TGTGCCAGCAGCCCTGTGACTAGCGGGAGTTACGAGCAGTACTTC
CASSPVTSGSYEQYF
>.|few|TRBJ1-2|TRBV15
TGTGCCACCAGCAGGGTCCCGGACAGCCTCCTTGGGGGCTACACCTTC
CATSRVPDSLLGGYTF
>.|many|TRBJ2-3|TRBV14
TGTGCCAGCAGCCAAAACCAGGGTGGCGTTCGGTATTTT
CASSQNQGGVRYF
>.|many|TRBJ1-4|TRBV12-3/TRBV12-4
TGTGCCAGCAGTTTTTCCGGGCAGGCTTATGAAAAACTGTTTTTT
CASSFSGQAYEKLFF
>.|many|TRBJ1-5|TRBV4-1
TGCGCCAGCAGCCAATCGATGTACAGCGCCCTGGGGCCCCAGCATTTT
CASSQSMYSALGPQHF
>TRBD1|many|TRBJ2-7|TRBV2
TGTGCCAGCAGTGAGGACAGGGGACAGTCCTTC
CASSEDRGQSF
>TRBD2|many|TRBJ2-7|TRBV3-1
TGTGCCAGCAGCCAAGCCAGCGGGGGGACCTACGAGCAGTACTTC
CASSQASGGTYEQYF
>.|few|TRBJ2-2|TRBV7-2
TGTGCCAGCAGCTTTGGGGCCGCGGACGCAGTTTTCGGCACCGGGGAGCTGTTTTTT
CASSFGAADAVFGTGELFF
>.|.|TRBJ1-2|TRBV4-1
TGCGCCAGCAGCCAAGGACGGGGGAGGCGGTCCTCACAAGGCTACACCTTC
CASSQGRGRRSSQGYTF
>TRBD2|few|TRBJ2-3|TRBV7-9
TGTGCCAGCAGCTTACCCCCTGAGCGGGGGTTGAGAGATACGCAGTATTTT
CASSLPPERGLRDTQYF
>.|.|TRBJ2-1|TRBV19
TGTGCCAGTGCTCTGGGCGGTAGCTCCTACAATGAGCAGTTCTTC
CASALGGSSYNEQFF
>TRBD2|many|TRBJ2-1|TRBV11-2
TGTGCCAGCAGCGTACGACTAGCGGACTCCTACAATGAGCAGTTCTTC
CASSVRLADSYNEQFF
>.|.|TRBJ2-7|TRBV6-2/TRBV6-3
TGTGCCAGCAGTGTTCCCGGGGCCCCCAGGGTCTACGAGCAGTACTTC
CASSVPGAPRVYEQYF
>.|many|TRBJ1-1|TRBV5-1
TGCGCCAGCAGCTTGGCCGCCGGGGGGATGAACACTGAAGCTTTCTTT
CASSLAAGGMNTEAFF
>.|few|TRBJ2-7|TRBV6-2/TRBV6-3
TGTGCCAGCAGTTACGGGTTCGTTTCCTCGGACCAACCTCTCTACGAGCAGTACTTC
CASSYGFVSSDQPLYEQYF
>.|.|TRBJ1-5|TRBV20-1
TGCAGTGCTAGAGAGGGGGCTAGCAATCAGCCCCAGCATTTT
CSAREGASNQPQHF
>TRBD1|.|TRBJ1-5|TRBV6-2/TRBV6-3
TGTGCCAGCAGTTACGGGTTGGACAGGGGGCGGCCCCAGCATTTT
CASSYGLDRGRPQHF
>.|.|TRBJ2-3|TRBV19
TGTGCCACCGACCCGACAGGCACGACAGATACGCAGTATTTT
CATDPTGTTDTQYF
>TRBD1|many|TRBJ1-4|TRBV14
TGTGCCAGCAGCCATTCTAACAGGGGTAATGAAAAACTGTTTTTT
CASSHSNRGNEKLFF
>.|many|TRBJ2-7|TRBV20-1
TGCAGTGCTCCTCAGAGGGCAATTGGGGACGAGCAGTACTTC
CSAPQRAIGDEQYF
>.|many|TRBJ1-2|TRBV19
TGTGCCAGTAGTCACTCGACCGGATTCGACTATGGCTACACCTTC
CASSHSTGFDYGYTF
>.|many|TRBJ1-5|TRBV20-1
TGCAGTGCTCCCACCTGGGGGGCCGGCAATCAGCCCCAGCATTTT
CSAPTWGAGNQPQHF
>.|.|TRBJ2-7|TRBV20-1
TGCAGTGCCCGCCGGGACTCGTACTCCTACGAGCAGTACTTC
CSARRDSYSYEQYF
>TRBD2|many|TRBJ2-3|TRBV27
TGTGCCAGCAGTTTATGGTCGCGGGAGGCAGATACGCAGTATTTT
CASSLWSREADTQYF
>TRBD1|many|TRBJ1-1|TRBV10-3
TGTGCCATCAGCCGACCTGGACAGGAGAACACTGAAGCTTTCTTT
CAISRPGQENTEAFF
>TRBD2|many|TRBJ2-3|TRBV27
TGTGCCAGCAGCAAGACTAGCGGGAGAGCAGATACGCAGTATTTT
CASSKTSGRADTQYF
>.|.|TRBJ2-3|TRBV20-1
TGCAGTGCTAGAGTACTGGACTCCCCAAGGGGCACAGATACGCAGTATTTT
CSARVLDSPRGTDTQYF